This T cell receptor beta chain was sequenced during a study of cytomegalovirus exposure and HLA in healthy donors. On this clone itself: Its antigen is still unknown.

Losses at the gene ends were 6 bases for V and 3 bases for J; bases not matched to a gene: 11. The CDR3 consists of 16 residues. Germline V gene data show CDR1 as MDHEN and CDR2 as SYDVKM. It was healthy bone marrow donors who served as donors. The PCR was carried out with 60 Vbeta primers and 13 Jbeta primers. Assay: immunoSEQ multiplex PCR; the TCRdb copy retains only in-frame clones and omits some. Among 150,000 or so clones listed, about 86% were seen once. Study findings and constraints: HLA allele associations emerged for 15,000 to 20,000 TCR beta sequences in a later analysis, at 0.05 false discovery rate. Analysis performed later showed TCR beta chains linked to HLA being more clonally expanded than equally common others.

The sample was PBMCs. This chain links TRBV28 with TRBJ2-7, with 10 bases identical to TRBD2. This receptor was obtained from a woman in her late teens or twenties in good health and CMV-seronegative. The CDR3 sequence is CASRPPLGLADYEQYF. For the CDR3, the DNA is TGTGCCAGCAGACCTCCTCTAGGACTAGCGGACTACGAGCAGTACTTC. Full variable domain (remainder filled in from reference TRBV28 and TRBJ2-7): DVKVTQSSRYLVKRTGEKVFLECVQDMDHENMFWYRQDPGLGLRLIYFSYDVKMKEKGDIPEGYSVSREKKERFSLILESASTNQTSMYLCASRPPLGLADYEQYFGPGTRLTVT.